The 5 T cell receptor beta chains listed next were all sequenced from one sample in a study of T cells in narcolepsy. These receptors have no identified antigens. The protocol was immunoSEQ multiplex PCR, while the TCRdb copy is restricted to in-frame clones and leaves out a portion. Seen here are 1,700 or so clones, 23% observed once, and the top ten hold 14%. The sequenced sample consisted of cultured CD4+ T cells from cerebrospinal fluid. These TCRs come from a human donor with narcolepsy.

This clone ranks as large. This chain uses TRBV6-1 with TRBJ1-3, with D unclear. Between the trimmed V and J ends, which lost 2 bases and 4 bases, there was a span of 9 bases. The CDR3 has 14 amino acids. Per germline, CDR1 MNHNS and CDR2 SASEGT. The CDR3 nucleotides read TGTGCCAGCAGTGAAACTGTCAGAGGAAACACCATATATTTT. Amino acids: CASSETVRGNTIYF.

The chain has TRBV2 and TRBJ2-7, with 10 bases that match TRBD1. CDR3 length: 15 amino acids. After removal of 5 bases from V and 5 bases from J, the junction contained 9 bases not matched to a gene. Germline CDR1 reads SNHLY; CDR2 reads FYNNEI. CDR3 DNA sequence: TGTGCCAGCAGTCCCCCCGGACAGGGGGAGGACGAGCAGTACTTC. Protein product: CASSPPGQGEDEQYF.

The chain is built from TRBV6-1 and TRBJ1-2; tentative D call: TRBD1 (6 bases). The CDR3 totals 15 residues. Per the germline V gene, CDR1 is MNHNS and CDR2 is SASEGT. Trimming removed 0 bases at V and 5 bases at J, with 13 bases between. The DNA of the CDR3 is TGTGCCAGCAGTGAAGCCCTACAGGGCCTGTATGGCTACACCTTC. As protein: CASSEALQGLYGYTF.

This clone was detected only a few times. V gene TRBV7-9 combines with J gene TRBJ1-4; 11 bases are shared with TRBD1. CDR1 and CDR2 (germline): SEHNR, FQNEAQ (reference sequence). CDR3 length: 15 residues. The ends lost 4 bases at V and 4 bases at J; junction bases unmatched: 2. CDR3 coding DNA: TGTGCCAGCAGCTACGGGACAGGGGGTAATGAAAAACTGTTTTTT. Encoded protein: CASSYGTGGNEKLFF.

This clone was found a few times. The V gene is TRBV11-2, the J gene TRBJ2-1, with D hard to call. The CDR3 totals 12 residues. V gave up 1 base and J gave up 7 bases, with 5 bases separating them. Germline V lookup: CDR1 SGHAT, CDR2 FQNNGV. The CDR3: CASSLVGNEQFF. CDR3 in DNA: TGTGCCAGCAGCTTAGTGGGGAATGAGCAGTTCTTC.